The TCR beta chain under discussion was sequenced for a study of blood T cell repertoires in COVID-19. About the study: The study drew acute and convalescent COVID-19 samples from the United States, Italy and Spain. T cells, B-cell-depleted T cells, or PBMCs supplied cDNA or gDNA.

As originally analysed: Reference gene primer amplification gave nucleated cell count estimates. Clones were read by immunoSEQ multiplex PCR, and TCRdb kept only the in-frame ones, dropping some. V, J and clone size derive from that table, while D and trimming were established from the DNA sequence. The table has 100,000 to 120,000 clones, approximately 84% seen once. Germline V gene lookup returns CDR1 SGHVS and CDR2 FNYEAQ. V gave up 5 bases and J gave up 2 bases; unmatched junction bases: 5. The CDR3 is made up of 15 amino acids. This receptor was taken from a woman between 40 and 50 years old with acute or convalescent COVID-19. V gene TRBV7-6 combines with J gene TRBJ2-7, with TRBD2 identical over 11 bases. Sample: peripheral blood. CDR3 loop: CASSPGTSGPYEQYF. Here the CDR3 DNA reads TGTGCCAGCAGCCCCGGGACTAGCGGACCCTACGAGCAGTACTTC.